This T cell receptor beta chain was profiled in a study of blood T cell repertoires in COVID-19. This clone was found a few times. Trimming cost V 4 bases and J 6 bases, with 17 bases left between them. The CDR3 contains 15 residues. Germline assignment: CDR1 KGHDR and CDR2 SFDVKD. Produced via immunoSEQ multiplex PCR; TCRdb's table is partial and in-frame only. The sample holds 200,000 to 250,000 clones; 85% to 90% are singletons and the top ten take around 10%. During active infection, Seattle patients enrolled and were then monitored through disease. The sample taken for sequencing was peripheral blood. This receptor was taken from a man between 50 and 59 years old with COVID-19, enrolled during active disease. The chain joins TRBV24-1 to TRBJ1-2; tentative D call: TRBD1 (6 bases). CDR3 loop: CATSDQADSTDGYTF. CDR3 DNA sequence: TGTGCCACCAGTGACCAGGCGGACAGCACAGATGGCTACACCTTC.